This is a list of T cell receptor beta chains from one sample in a study of blood T cell repertoires in COVID-19. Sequencing used immunoSEQ multiplex PCR; TCRdb keeps in-frame clones, though not all of them. The data hold around 340,000 clones, with roughly 90% observed a single time. The sample consisted of peripheral blood. The origin of the receptors is a woman aged 55-75 years with COVID-19, enrolled during active disease. CDR3s include the opening cysteine and the closing phenylalanine or tryptophan. A D gene is named only where the DNA matches it firmly.

v_gene: TRBV5-1
j_gene: TRBJ2-7
d_gene: .
CDR3nt: TGCGCCAGCAGTCAGGCAGGGGCCTACGAGCAGTACTTC
CDR3aa: CASSQAGAYEQYF

v_gene: TRBV12-3/TRBV12-4
j_gene: TRBJ1-1
d_gene: .
CDR3nt: TGTGCCAGCAGGACAGGATCGAACACTGAAGCTTTCTTT
CDR3aa: CASRTGSNTEAFF

v_gene: TRBV19
j_gene: TRBJ1-2
d_gene: .
CDR3nt: TGTGCCAGTAGTATAGTAACAGGAGACTATGGCTACACCTTC
CDR3aa: CASSIVTGDYGYTF

v_gene: TRBV7-9
j_gene: TRBJ1-1
d_gene: .
CDR3nt: TGTGCCAGCAGCTTAGAGGGGGTGCGGACGCACACTGAAGCTTTCTTT
CDR3aa: CASSLEGVRTHTEAFF

v_gene: TRBV19
j_gene: TRBJ2-7
d_gene: TRBD2
CDR3nt: TGTGCCAGTAGTATTGGTACTAGCGGTACCTACGAGCAGTACTTC
CDR3aa: CASSIGTSGTYEQYF

v_gene: TRBV2
j_gene: TRBJ2-7
d_gene: .
CDR3nt: TGTGCCAGCAGTGTCCAAGGGGCGGGAGAGCAGTACTTC
CDR3aa: CASSVQGAGEQYF

v_gene: TRBV2
j_gene: TRBJ2-1
d_gene: .
CDR3nt: TGTGCCAGCAGTGTGGGGCTTGAGCAGTTCTTC
CDR3aa: CASSVGLEQFF

v_gene: TRBV12-3/TRBV12-4
j_gene: TRBJ2-7
d_gene: .
CDR3nt: TGTGCCAGCAGTTTAGGGACACGGGAGCAGTACTTC
CDR3aa: CASSLGTREQYF

v_gene: TRBV12-5
j_gene: TRBJ2-1
d_gene: TRBD1
CDR3nt: TGTGCTAGTGGTCGACAGGGGGCGCGAGGGGAGGATAATGAGCAGTTCTTC
CDR3aa: CASGRQGARGEDNEQFF

v_gene: TRBV7-9
j_gene: TRBJ1-6
d_gene: TRBD1
CDR3nt: TGTGCCAGCAGCATCGGGACAGGGGGCGGATATAATTCACCCCTCCACTTT
CDR3aa: CASSIGTGGGYNSPLHF